The 15 T cell receptor beta chains presented below share a single source sample, sequenced in a study of blood T cell repertoires in COVID-19. Using immunoSEQ multiplex PCR, the repertoire was profiled, and TCRdb retains in-frame clones only, with some absent. The repertoire includes 100,000 to 140,000 clones, approximately 88% of them detected once, and around 7% sits in the top ten. Sequencing was carried out using peripheral blood. The receptors were gathered from a man aged 45 to 65 with active or convalescent COVID-19.

This sequence joins TRBV9 and TRBJ2-5; D is undetermined. The V gene's germline CDR1 is SGDLS and CDR2 YYNGEE. This CDR3 comprises 12 residues. Trimming stripped 3 bases from V and 5 bases from J, with 8 bases between. The CDR3 spells CASSGSSETQYF. The CDR3 nucleotides read TGTGCCAGCAGCGGGAGTTCGGAGACCCAGTACTTC.

The genes are TRBV25-1 and TRBJ2-3; tentatively, D is TRBD1 (5 bases). CDR3 length: 15 amino acids. Trimming took 4 bases from V and 3 from J, leaving 14 bases between them. CDR1 is MGHDK and CDR2 is SYGVNS in the germline V gene. CDR3 in amino acids: CASSVDRRGTDTQYF. The CDR3 DNA reads as TGTGCCAGCAGTGTAGACAGACGTGGGACAGATACGCAGTATTTT.

The rearrangement uses TRBV6-5 and TRBJ2-5, with D tentatively TRBD1 (7 bases). V lost 2 bases and J lost 5, with 9 bases in between. This CDR3 comprises 13 residues. CDR1 is MNHEY, CDR2 SVGAGI, per germline. In nucleotides, the CDR3 is TGTGCCAGCAGTTACGGAGGGGGCGAGACCCAGTACTTC. It yields the protein CASSYGGGETQYF.

This clone was seen just once. The V call is TRBV19, the J call TRBJ2-7; maybe TRBD1 (6 bases). This CDR3 is built from 15 residues. V was clipped by 7 bases and J by 4 bases, with 20 bases between them. Germline assignment: CDR1 LNHDA and CDR2 SQIVND (reference sequence). The CDR3 DNA reads TGTGCCAGTACCCCGGGTGGGGGACAACCGTACGAGCAGTACTTC. Residues: CASTPGGGQPYEQYF.

The gene calls are TRBV27 and TRBJ1-3; D possibly corresponds to TRBD1 (6 bases). Trimming stripped 2 bases from V and 2 bases from J, with 10 bases between. Germline V gene sequence: CDR1 MNHEY, CDR2 SMNVEV (reference sequence). This CDR3 contains 15 residues. In DNA, the CDR3 is TGTGCCAGCAGTTTAGGGGGGGCCGCTGGAAACACCATATATTTT. Protein product: CASSLGGAAGNTIYF.

The chain employs TRBV5-4 and TRBJ2-3, with D possibly being TRBD1 (6 bases). The CDR3 covers 15 residues. The germline V gene has CDR1 SGHNT and CDR2 YYREEE (reference sequence). The V and J ends lost 0 bases and 3 bases respectively, with 11 bases between them. CDR3 sequence reads: CASSLGGPGTDTQYF. CDR3 DNA sequence: TGTGCCAGCAGCTTGGGGGGGCCAGGGACAGATACGCAGTATTTT.

The chain has TRBV6-5 and TRBJ2-1, with D perhaps matching TRBD1 (6 bases). Germline CDR1 is MNHEY and CDR2 is SVGAGI. V was cut by 6 bases and J by 6 bases, with 18 bases left in between. The CDR3 runs to 15 residues. CDR3 bases: TGTGCCAGCAGAACCGCAGGGGTAATCGGCAATGAGCAGTTCTTC. Its translation is CASRTAGVIGNEQFF.

This rearrangement joins TRBV5-1 to TRBJ2-7; D is uncertain. Germline loops: CDR1 SGHRS, CDR2 YFSETQ. This CDR3 is built from 14 residues. V lost 3 bases to trimming and J lost 0 bases, with 10 bases between them. This CDR3 reads CASSYDSSSYEQYF. CDR3 nucleotides: TGCGCCAGCAGCTATGACTCGAGCTCCTACGAGCAGTACTTC.

The chain is built from TRBV6-2 or TRBV6-3 and TRBJ2-7, with 8 positions matching TRBD1. The CDR3 covers 16 residues. Germline-derived CDR1 and CDR2 are MNHEY and SVGEGT. V trimming: 5 bases; J trimming: 4 bases; junction bases outside the gene matches: 13. The DNA of the CDR3 is TGTGCCAGCAGTGACCACACCGGACAGGGTATATACGAGCAGTACTTC. Protein sequence: CASSDHTGQGIYEQYF.

This clone was detected once. The chain employs TRBV15 and TRBJ2-7; TRBD2 matches at 9 bases. The J segment lost 4 bases and the V segment lost 3 bases, leaving 7 bases of the junction unmatched. The germline V gene has CDR1 LNHNV and CDR2 YYDKDF (reference sequence). The CDR3 extends over 15 amino acids. The CDR3 region has the DNA TGTGCCACCAGCAGTCGGGGACTAGCTCCTTACGAGCAGTACTTC. Translation: CATSSRGLAPYEQYF.

The V call is TRBV10-3, the J call TRBJ2-2; tentative D call: TRBD1 (5 bases). Trimming shortened V by 3 bases and J by 5 bases, and 13 bases separated the two germline ends. The V gene's germline CDR1 is ENHRY and CDR2 SYGVKD. This CDR3 spans 15 amino acids. This CDR3 is CAISDQQGLTGELFF. CDR3 bases: TGTGCCATCAGTGATCAGCAGGGTCTTACCGGGGAGCTGTTTTTT.

The rearrangement joins TRBV7-2 to TRBJ1-2, with TRBD1 identical over 8 bases. CDR3 size: 16 residues. Trimming at V came to 5 bases and at J to 3 bases, leaving 11 bases not matched to a gene. CDR1 is SGHTA and CDR2 is FQGNSA in the germline V gene. CDR3 region: CASSPRTGRWDYGYTF. The DNA for the CDR3 is TGTGCCAGCAGCCCCAGGACAGGGCGCTGGGACTATGGCTACACCTTC. Full variable domain (outside the CDR3, taken from reference TRBV7-2 and TRBJ1-2): GAGVSQSPSNKVTEKGKDVELRCDPISGHTALYWYRQSLGQGLEFLIYFQGNSAPDKSGLPSDRFSAERTGGSVSTLTIQRTQQEDSAVYLCASSPRTGRWDYGYTFGSGTRLTVV.

The chain employs TRBV5-1 and TRBJ2-6; 12 positions match TRBD1. J lost 2 bases, V lost 0 bases, and 6 bases had no gene match. The germline V gene has CDR1 SGHRS and CDR2 YFSETQ. The CDR3 contains 19 residues. CDR3 in amino acids: CASSLAPGQGATGANVLTF. CDR3 DNA: TGCGCCAGCAGCTTGGCGCCGGGACAGGGGGCTACTGGGGCCAACGTCCTGACTTTC.

The chain uses TRBV11-2 and TRBJ1-5; 8 positions agree with TRBD1. Germline V lookup: CDR1 SGHAT, CDR2 FQNNGV. This CDR3 has 15 residues. V lost 4 bases, J lost 7 bases, and 9 bases stayed unmatched. CDR3 nucleotide sequence: TGTGCCAGCAGCTCCGGACAGGGTGAGAACCAGCCCCAGCATTTT. Protein: CASSSGQGENQPQHF.

The chain links TRBV2 to TRBJ1-3; D not resolved. CDR1 SNHLY and CDR2 FYNNEI come from the germline V gene. This CDR3 spans 12 amino acids. Trimming cost V 7 bases and J 3 bases, with 7 bases left between them. CDR3 residues: CASKEIGNTIYF. CDR3 DNA: TGTGCCAGCAAGGAGATTGGAAACACCATATATTTT.